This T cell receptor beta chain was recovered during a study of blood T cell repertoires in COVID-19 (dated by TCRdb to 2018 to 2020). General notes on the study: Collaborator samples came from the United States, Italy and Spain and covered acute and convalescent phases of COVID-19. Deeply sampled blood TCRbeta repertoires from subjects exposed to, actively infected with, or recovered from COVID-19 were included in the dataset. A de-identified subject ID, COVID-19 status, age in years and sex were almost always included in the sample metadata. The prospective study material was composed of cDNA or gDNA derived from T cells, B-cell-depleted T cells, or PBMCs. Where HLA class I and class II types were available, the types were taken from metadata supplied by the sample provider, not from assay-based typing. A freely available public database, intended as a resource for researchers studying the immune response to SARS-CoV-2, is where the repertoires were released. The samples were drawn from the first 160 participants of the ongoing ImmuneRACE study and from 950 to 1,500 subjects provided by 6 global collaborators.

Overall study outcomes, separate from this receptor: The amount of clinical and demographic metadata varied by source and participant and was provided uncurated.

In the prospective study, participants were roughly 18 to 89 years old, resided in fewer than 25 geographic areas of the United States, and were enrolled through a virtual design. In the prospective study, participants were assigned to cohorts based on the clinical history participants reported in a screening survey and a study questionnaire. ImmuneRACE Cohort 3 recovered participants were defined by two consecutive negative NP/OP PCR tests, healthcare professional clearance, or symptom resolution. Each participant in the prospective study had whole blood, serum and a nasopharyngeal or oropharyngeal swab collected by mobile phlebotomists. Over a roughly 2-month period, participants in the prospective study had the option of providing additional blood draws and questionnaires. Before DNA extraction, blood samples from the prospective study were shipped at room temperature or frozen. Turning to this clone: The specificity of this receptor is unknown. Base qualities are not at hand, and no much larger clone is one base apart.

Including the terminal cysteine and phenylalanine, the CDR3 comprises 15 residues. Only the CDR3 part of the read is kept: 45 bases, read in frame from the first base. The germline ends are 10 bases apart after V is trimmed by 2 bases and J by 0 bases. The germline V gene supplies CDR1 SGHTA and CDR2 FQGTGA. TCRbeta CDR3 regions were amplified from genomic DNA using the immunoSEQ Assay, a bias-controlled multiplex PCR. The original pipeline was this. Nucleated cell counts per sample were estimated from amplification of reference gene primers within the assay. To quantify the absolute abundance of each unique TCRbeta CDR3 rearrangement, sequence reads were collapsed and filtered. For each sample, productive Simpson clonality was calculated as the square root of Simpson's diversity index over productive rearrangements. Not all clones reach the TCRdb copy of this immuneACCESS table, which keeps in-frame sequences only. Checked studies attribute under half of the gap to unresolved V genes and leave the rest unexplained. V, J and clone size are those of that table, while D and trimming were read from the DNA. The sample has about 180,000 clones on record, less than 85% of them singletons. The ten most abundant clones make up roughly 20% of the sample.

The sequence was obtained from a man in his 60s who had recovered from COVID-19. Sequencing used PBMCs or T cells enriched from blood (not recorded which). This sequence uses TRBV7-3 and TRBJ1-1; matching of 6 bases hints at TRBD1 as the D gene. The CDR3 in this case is CASSLGGALNTEAFF. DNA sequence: TGTGCCAGCAGCTTAGGGGGGGCGCTGAACACTGAAGCTTTCTTT.